This T cell receptor (beta chain) emerged from a study of shared clonotypes between healthy human individuals (dated by TCRdb to 2020 to 2021). Notes on the research overall: Two women and three men aged 18 to 49 years were included in the cohort. For each donor, CD4 naive and CD4 memory were each run on three plates, CD8 naive on two plates, and CD8 memory on one plate. The study deeply sequenced blood TCR repertoires of five healthy adults to estimate repertoire size and the extent of clonotype sharing between individuals. To increase sequencing depth and limit assay-specific biases, TCR repertoire library preparation and sequencing were carried out by different laboratories using diverse techniques. Per donor, leukapheresis produced somewhere between about 0.94 and 9 billion PBMCs. The research as a whole found: Sampling was restricted to blood, and TCR repertoires in tissues likely differ from the TCR repertoires found in blood. Even with the large sequencing depth, rarefaction of the sorted-subset datasets indicated that sequencing was incomplete. Compared with non-shared clonotypes, the clonotypes found in all four sorted-subset donors had higher generation probabilities. Across several donors, 4.5% to 6.5% of naive CD4, approximately 3.6% of naive CD8, under 2.5% of memory CD4, and 0.3% to 0.45% of memory CD8 clonotypes were shared. Estimated clonotype richness was generally larger for naive than for memory subsets. Pairwise subsampling indicated that sequencing depth was expected to affect the degree of clonotype sharing among donors. Because the study included only a small number of donors, the genetic and exposure-history diversity represented was limited.

Donors were healthy HIV-negative adults with no recently reported acute infections or vaccinations. Only Caucasian adults living in Nashville, Tennessee, USA were represented among the donors. CD8 memory samples were composed of magnetically selected CD45RO+ cells combined with CCR7-negative CD45RA+ effector memory (TemRA) cells. Blood was obtained by leukapheresis, after which PBMCs were separated by Ficoll-Histopaque density gradient centrifugation and cryopreserved in liquid nitrogen vapor phase. Purity and quantity of every magnetically sorted T cell population were checked by analytical flow cytometry. Each sorted fraction had its genomic DNA isolated and then quantified by UV absorbance on a Nanodrop 2000c. Using the deep immunoSEQ assay, TCR CDR3 regions were amplified from genomic DNA by multiplex PCR. Extracted genomic DNA from each cell subset was distributed evenly across all wells of several immunoSEQ 96-well plates, and each plate was treated as a replicate. For sorted subsets, 200 to 250 ng genomic DNA, equal to 30,000 to 35,000 T cell genomes, was loaded into each replicate PCR. Purified libraries were measured with a Qubit 3.0 fluorometer, size-checked on a Bioanalyzer 2100, and measured again with the KAPA Library Quantification kit. Every immunoSEQ 96-well plate was sequenced on a dedicated single-read 150-cycle Illumina NextSeq 550 flow cell. Under the source paper's analysis protocol: Because the immunoSEQ output held only junctional sequences and lacked quality scores, the filtering could not match the filtering applied to full-length reads. Sequences were annotated with PyIR, a Python wrapper for IgBLAST v1.9, using IMGT germline references to assign V/J genes and CDR3. Reads were filtered out if the reads had weak V/J assignments (E-value above 1e-6), no CDR3, stop codons, out-of-frame junctions, or ambiguous translated residues. V3J clonotypes were defined by identical inferred V gene, J gene, and CDR3 amino acid sequence. Percentage overlap between repertoires was computed as shared unique clonotypes divided by the size of the smaller repertoire. RTK rarefaction, the Chao1 estimator, and Recon v2.1 estimates of unobserved clonotypes were used to assess repertoire richness. For all TCRbeta clonotypes obtained by the gDNA method from a handful of donors, generation probabilities were computed with OLGA. TCRdb took this table from immuneACCESS and kept in-frame rearrangements with V and J called. Such tables lack part of the clones; where checked against another copy, unresolved V genes explain under half of the gap, and the rest is unexplained. Clonal size and the V and J genes are those of that table, whereas D and trimming came from the DNA. Within this sample are approximately 710,000 clones, with 90% of them counted one time only. Together, the top ten hold 34% of the sample.

The CDR3 goes from the cysteine to the phenylalanine over 13 residues. Of the read, only the CDR3 DNA is kept; its 39 bases are in frame from base 1. V is cut by 1 base and J by 6 bases, and the space between the germline ends is 9 bases. The germline V gene sets CDR1 to MGHRA and CDR2 to YSYEKL. Turning to this clone: The antigen it recognizes is unknown. No per-base quality is available; no much larger clone lies one base away.

The clonotype comes from a man younger than 30 in good health. Some clones in this sample may be carry-over from other donors' samples. The chain employs TRBV4-1 and TRBJ1-2; no D gene is confidently identified. The sequenced material came from memory CD8+ T cells from PBMCs. Read against the paper, the sample's cell subset or site label means: CD45RO+ cells pooled with CCR7-negative TemRA cells. For the CDR3, the sequence is CASSQGPLDGYTF. The nucleotide sequence reads as follows: TGCGCCAGCAGCCAAGGCCCCCTGGATGGCTACACCTTC.